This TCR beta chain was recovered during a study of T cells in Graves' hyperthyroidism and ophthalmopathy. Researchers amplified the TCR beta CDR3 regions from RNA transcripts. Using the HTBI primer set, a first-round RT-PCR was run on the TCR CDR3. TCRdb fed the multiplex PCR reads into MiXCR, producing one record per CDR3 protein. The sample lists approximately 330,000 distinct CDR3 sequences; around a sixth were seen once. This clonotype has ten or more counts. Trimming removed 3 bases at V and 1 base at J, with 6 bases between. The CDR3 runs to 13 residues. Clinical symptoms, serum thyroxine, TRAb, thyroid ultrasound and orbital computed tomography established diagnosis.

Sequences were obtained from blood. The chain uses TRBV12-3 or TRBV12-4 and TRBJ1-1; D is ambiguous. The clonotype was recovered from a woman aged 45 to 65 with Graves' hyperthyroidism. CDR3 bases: TGTGCCAGCAGTTTGAAGGGGAACACTGAAGCTTTCTTT. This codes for CASSLKGNTEAFF.